This record concerns one T cell receptor beta chain sequence. The antigen is not known. The entry originates in a study of long-term antiretroviral therapy in people with HIV. The overall study: Samples collected earliest predate the 2015 immediate-ART recommendation by about a decade.

The germline CDR1 and CDR2 sequences are SGDLS and YYNGEE. Trimming cost V 1 base and J 6 bases, with 14 bases left between them. The CDR3 length is 16 residues. Running of the v3.0 immunoSEQ assay took place at survey level. Repertoires were generated with immunoSEQ multiplex PCR, while TCRdb's copy carries only in-frame clones and drops some. The sample has 29,000 or so clones, almost 95% seen once. For each donor, at least one pre-ART and at least two post-ART PBMC samples were available. Study conclusions and caveats: Pre-ART expanded TRB clones stayed dominant throughout, though often decreasing after ART. Post-treatment diversity went higher with ART but stayed below transplant donor controls.

This clonotype was obtained from a man aged 45 to 65 with HIV. Sequenced here: unsorted PBMCs, sampled about 7.4 years after starting antiretroviral therapy. V and J are TRBV9 and TRBJ1-6; D may be TRBD1 (6 bases). The CDR3 region has the DNA TGTGCCAGCAGCGTACGAGGGGGTCCTTCTAATTCACCCCTCCACTTT. This encodes CASSVRGGPSNSPLHF.